The present T cell receptor beta chain was sequenced within a study of cytomegalovirus exposure and HLA in healthy donors. Points from the study as a whole: The Asian-associated ancestry cluster reportedly had fewer N-insertions than the approximately 700-donor mean in a later analysis.

As concerns this clone: Its antigen is unknown.

The PCR employed 60 Vbeta primers together with 13 Jbeta primers. Profiled with immunoSEQ multiplex PCR; TCRdb holds only in-frame clones, not every one. Among roughly 220,000 clones listed, 70% to 90% were seen once. The receptor's source is a man aged 25 to 40 in good health and CMV-seronegative. Sample: PBMCs.

DNA of the CDR3: TGTGCCAGTAGTATCCGGAGTGGGACAGGCGGTTTTGTCTACACCTTC. This translates into CASSIRSGTGGFVYTF. The rearrangement links TRBV19 to TRBJ1-2; TRBD1 matches 8 bases. This CDR3 has 16 amino acids. The germline V gene encodes CDR1 LNHDA and CDR2 SQIVND (reference sequence). With V trimmed by 3 bases and J by 10 bases, 16 bases remained unmatched.